Below, 10 T cell receptor beta chains from the same sample are listed, as sequenced in a study of early T cells in non-severe SARS-CoV-2 infection. TCRdb fed the 5' RACE reads into MiXCR, producing one record per CDR3 protein. The sample lists about 22,000 distinct CDR3 sequences; approximately 5% were seen once. The specimen sequenced was whole blood. These TCRs come from an adult who was a healthcare worker with PCR-confirmed SARS-CoV-2 infection or an uninfected control (not recorded which).

This clonotype was recorded a few times. The rearrangement links TRBV7-9 to TRBJ2-1; 10 nucleotides match TRBD2. The CDR3 runs to 14 residues. Germline trimming cut 4 bases from V and 8 bases from J; bases unmatched to any gene: 5. CDR1 is SEHNR, CDR2 FQNEAQ, per germline (reference sequence). The CDR3 sequence is CASSSSGGADEQFF. DNA of the CDR3: TGTGCCAGCAGCTCCAGCGGGGGGGCGGATGAGCAGTTCTTC.

This clonotype has ten or more counts. The CDR3 spells CASSLSVDTQYF. DNA for the CDR3: TGTGCCAGCAGCCTTTCAGTAGATACGCAGTATTTT. The chain recombines TRBV7-2 with TRBJ2-3; D remains ambiguous. The germline V and J ends were trimmed by 5 bases and 5 bases, with 8 bases remaining between them. This CDR3 comprises 12 residues. Germline assignment: CDR1 SGHTA and CDR2 FQGNSA. The complete variable domain, with remaining parts taken from reference TRBV7-2 and TRBJ2-3, reads GAGVSQSPSNKVTEKGKDVELRCDPISGHTALYWYRQSLGQGLEFLIYFQGNSAPDKSGLPSDRFSAERTGGSVSTLTIQRTQQEDSAVYLCASSLSVDTQYFGPGTRLTVL.

This clonotype was picked up a small number of times. The rearrangement uses TRBV7-9 and TRBJ2-7, with 7 bases matching TRBD1. With V trimmed by 4 bases and J by 6 bases, 12 bases remained unmatched. This CDR3 contains 15 residues. Germline loops: CDR1 SEHNR, CDR2 FQNEAQ (reference sequence). Here the CDR3 DNA reads TGTGCCAGCAGCTCCGGACAGGACAAAGGGCTCGAGCAGTACTTC. Translated, it gives CASSSGQDKGLEQYF.

At least ten counts were recorded for this clonotype. The rearrangement links TRBV28 to TRBJ2-3; maybe TRBD2 (5 bases). Germline CDR1 is MDHEN and CDR2 is SYDVKM. The length of the CDR3 is 13 residues. The V end was cut by 6 bases, the J end by 3 bases, with 10 bases between. CDR3 nucleotides: TGTGCCAGCAGCCAAGCGGATACAGATACGCAGTATTTT. It specifies CASSQADTDTQYF.

The table lists this clonotype with many counts. The chain recombines TRBV20-1 with TRBJ1-2; no reliable D call. Germline-derived CDR1 and CDR2 are DFQATT and SNEGSKA (reference sequence). The CDR3 has 17 amino acids. The V end lost 0 bases, the J end lost 0 bases, and 17 bases lay between the germline ends. CDR3 DNA: TGCAGTGCTAGAGACTTGGGTAAACCTCTAGCTAACTATGGCTACACCTTC. Protein sequence: CSARDLGKPLANYGYTF.

The sample holds many counts of this clonotype. This chain links TRBV7-6 with TRBJ1-1; TRBD1 is a possible D gene (5 bases). CDR1 SGHVS and CDR2 FNYEAQ come from the germline V gene. The CDR3 runs to 14 residues. Trimming removed 1 base at V and 4 bases at J, with 10 bases between. CDR3 protein: CASSLGGVVTEAFF. The DNA of the CDR3 is TGTGCCAGCAGCTTAGGAGGGGTGGTCACTGAAGCTTTCTTT.

The CDR3, as DNA: TGTGCCAGCAGTTTTTTAAGACAGACCCTAGCCAAAAACATTCAGTACTTC. As protein: CASSFLRQTLAKNIQYF. The rearrangement joins TRBV2 to TRBJ2-4; possibly TRBD1 for D (5 bases). Trimming pared 5 bases from V and 0 bases from J, leaving 17 bases between. In germline, CDR1 is SNHLY, CDR2 FYNNEI. This CDR3 is 17 amino acids long.

In this sample, this clonotype turned up many times. The V gene is TRBV5-4, the J gene TRBJ1-1; D might be TRBD1 (5 bases). Germline V CDR1 and CDR2: SGHNT, YYREEE (reference sequence). The V and J ends lost 0 bases and 7 bases respectively, with 13 bases between them. CDR3 length: 14 amino acids. The chain's CDR3 is CASSLDPGPDEAFF. For the CDR3, the DNA is TGTGCCAGCAGCTTGGATCCGGGGCCCGATGAAGCTTTCTTT.

This rearrangement joins TRBV5-1 to TRBJ1-2; unclear D gene. The length of the CDR3 is 13 residues. V lost 2 bases and J 8 bases, leaving 13 bases between the germline ends. Germline CDR1 reads SGHRS; CDR2 reads YFSETQ. The CDR3 is CASSLKRRGGYTF. The CDR3 DNA follows: TGCGCCAGCAGCTTAAAGCGTCGGGGAGGCTACACCTTC.

Ten or more counts support this clonotype. The V and J genes are TRBV7-2 and TRBJ2-3; TRBD2 might be the D (5 bases). The CDR3 is 16 amino acids. V was clipped by 0 bases and J by 2 bases, with 12 bases between them. CDR1 SGHTA and CDR2 FQGNSA come from the germline V gene. CDR3 sequence (DNA): TGTGCCAGCAGCTTAGCGGGCGCGGGCCCCACAGATACGCAGTATTTT. It specifies CASSLAGAGPTDTQYF.